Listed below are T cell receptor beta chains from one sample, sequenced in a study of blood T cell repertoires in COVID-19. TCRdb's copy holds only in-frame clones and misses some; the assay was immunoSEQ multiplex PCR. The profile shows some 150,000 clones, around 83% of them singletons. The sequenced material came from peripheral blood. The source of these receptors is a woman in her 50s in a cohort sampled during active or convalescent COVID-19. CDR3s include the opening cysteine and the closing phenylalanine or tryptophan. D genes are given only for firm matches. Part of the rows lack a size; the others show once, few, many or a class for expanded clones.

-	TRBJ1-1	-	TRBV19	CASSYIGAMNTEAFF	TGTGCCAGTAGTTACATCGGAGCCATGAACACTGAAGCTTTCTTT
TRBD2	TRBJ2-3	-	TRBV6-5	CASSSGGANEDTQYF	TGTGCCAGCAGTAGCGGGGGGGCCAACGAAGATACGCAGTATTTT
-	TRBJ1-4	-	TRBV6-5	CASSLGWDEKLFF	TGTGCCAGCAGCCTCGGGTGGGATGAAAAACTGTTTTTT
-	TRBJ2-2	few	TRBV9	CASHPDTGELFF	TGTGCCAGCCATCCGGACACCGGGGAGCTGTTTTTT
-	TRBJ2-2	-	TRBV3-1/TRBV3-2	CASTRDKNTGELFF	TGTGCCAGCACTAGGGACAAGAACACCGGGGAGCTGTTTTTT
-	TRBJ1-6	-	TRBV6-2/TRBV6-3	CASSKDSPNLNSPLHF	TGTGCCAGCAGTAAGGACAGCCCGAACCTTAATTCACCCCTCCACTTT
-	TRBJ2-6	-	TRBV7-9	CASQGYSGANVLTF	TGTGCCAGCCAGGGCTACTCTGGGGCCAACGTCCTGACTTTC
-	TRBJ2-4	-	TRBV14	CASSQAYQGKNIQYF	TGTGCCAGCAGCCAAGCTTATCAGGGTAAAAACATTCAGTACTTC
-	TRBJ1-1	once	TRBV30	CAWRLPGRGGTEAFF	TGTGCCTGGAGGTTACCGGGCCGCGGGGGCACTGAAGCTTTCTTT
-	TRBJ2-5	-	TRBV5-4	CASSLGQSQETQYF	TGTGCCAGCAGCTTGGGACAAAGCCAAGAGACCCAGTACTTC
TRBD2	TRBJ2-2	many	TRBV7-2	CASSLLPSGGLNTGELFF	TGTGCCAGCAGCTTACTACCTAGCGGGGGATTAAACACCGGGGAGCTGTTTTTT
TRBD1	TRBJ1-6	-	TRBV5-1	CASRQGAYNSPLHF	TGCGCCAGTAGACAGGGAGCCTATAATTCACCCCTCCACTTT
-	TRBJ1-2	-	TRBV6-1	CASSEGPGINYGYTF	TGTGCCAGCAGTGAAGGCCCGGGAATTAACTATGGCTACACCTTC
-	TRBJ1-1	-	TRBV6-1	CASSEIGTRNTEAFF	TGTGCCAGCAGTGAAATCGGGACAAGGAACACTGAAGCTTTCTTT
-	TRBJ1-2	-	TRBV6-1	CASSESFSIPSYGYTF	TGTGCCAGCAGTGAAAGCTTTTCCATACCCTCCTATGGCTACACCTTC
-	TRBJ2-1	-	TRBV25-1	CASTDDRRGEQFF	TGTGCCAGCACGGATGATCGGAGGGGTGAGCAGTTCTTC
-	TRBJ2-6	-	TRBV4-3	CASSRVAEFGGGANVLTF	TGCGCCAGCAGCCGAGTGGCGGAGTTCGGGGGTGGGGCCAACGTCCTGACTTTC
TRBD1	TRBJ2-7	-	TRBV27	CASSFNRGHEQYF	TGTGCCAGCAGTTTTAACAGGGGCCACGAGCAGTACTTC
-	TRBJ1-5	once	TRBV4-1	CASSQEDPLRRDNQPQHF	TGCGCCAGCAGCCAAGAAGACCCCTTGAGGAGGGACAATCAGCCCCAGCATTTT
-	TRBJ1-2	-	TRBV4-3	CASSQSYTMRGYTF	TGCGCCAGCAGCCAGTCCTACACAATGCGGGGCTACACCTTC
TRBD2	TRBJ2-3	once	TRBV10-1	CASRCSGDRTDTQYF	TGCGCCAGCAGATGTAGCGGGGACCGCACAGATACGCAGTATTTT
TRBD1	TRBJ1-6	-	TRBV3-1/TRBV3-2	CASTPGQNNSPLHF	TGTGCCAGCACGCCGGGACAGAATAATTCACCCCTCCACTTT
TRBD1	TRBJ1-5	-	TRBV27	CASSPQGAGNQPQHF	TGTGCCAGCAGTCCTCAGGGGGCTGGCAATCAGCCCCAGCATTTT
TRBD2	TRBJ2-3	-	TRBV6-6	CASLGRDSAGADTQYF	TGTGCCAGCCTCGGGCGGGACTCTGCGGGGGCAGATACGCAGTATTTT
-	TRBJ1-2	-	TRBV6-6	CASSYDPRGYGYTF	TGTGCCAGCAGTTACGATCCGCGGGGCTATGGCTACACCTTC
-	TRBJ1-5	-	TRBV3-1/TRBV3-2	CASSQEATGFQPQHF	TGTGCCAGCAGCCAAGAAGCTACAGGGTTCCAGCCCCAGCATTTT
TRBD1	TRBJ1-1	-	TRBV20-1	CSANDQGDTEAFF	TGCAGTGCTAATGACCAGGGGGACACTGAAGCTTTCTTT